Below are 17 T cell receptor beta chains sequenced from a single sample in a study of blood T cell repertoires in COVID-19 (dated by TCRdb to about 2020). Receptor amplification or capture employed the immunoSEQ multiplex PCR assay. TCRdb took this table from immuneACCESS and kept in-frame rearrangements with V and J called. Such tables lack part of the clones; where checked against another copy, unresolved V genes explain under half of the gap, and the rest is unexplained. The sample profile shows some 200,000 clones; around 87% of them were found once. The ten largest clones capture roughly 3.9% of the sample. Sequencing was performed on peripheral blood. All receptors derive from a man aged 18 to 30 with active or convalescent COVID-19.

The rearrangement uses TRBV5-4 and TRBJ2-1; 7 bases match TRBD1. From germline, CDR1 is SGHNT and CDR2 YYREEE (reference sequence). Losses at the gene ends were 4 bases for V and 7 bases for J; bases not matched to a gene: 8. The length of the CDR3 is 14 residues. The CDR3 protein is CASSPGTVWNEQFF. The CDR3 region has the DNA TGTGCCAGCAGCCCGGGGACAGTGTGGAATGAGCAGTTCTTC.

The chain employs TRBV5-6 and TRBJ2-2, with 7 bases that match TRBD1. Germline assignment: CDR1 SGHDT and CDR2 YYEEEE. The CDR3 sequence is 17 residues long. Trimming took 4 bases from V and 2 from J; bases not matched to a gene: 11. In DNA, the CDR3 is TGTGCCAGCAGCCCTAAAGTGGACAGGTATAACACCGGGGAGCTGTTTTTT. It specifies CASSPKVDRYNTGELFF.

The V and J genes are TRBV19 and TRBJ2-7; 10 nucleotides match TRBD2. Trimming took 3 bases from V and 5 from J; bases not matched to a gene: 7. Germline CDR1 is LNHDA and CDR2 is SQIVND (reference sequence). The CDR3 is 15 amino acids. The CDR3 sequence is CASSISLGTSDEQYF. DNA for the CDR3: TGTGCCAGTAGTATCTCCCTCGGGACTAGCGACGAGCAGTACTTC.

This clone has just one count. This chain joins TRBV19 and TRBJ2-1; D unclear. The CDR3 loop spans 14 amino acids. Trimming took off 7 bases at V and 6 bases at J, with 16 bases between the two ends. The germline V gene encodes CDR1 LNHDA and CDR2 SQIVND (reference sequence). CDR3: CASTSTGVGNEQFF. In nucleotides, the CDR3 is TGTGCCAGTACCTCGACCGGAGTTGGCAATGAGCAGTTCTTC.

CDR3 sequence: CASSYIWDIDTGELFF. CDR3 nucleotide sequence: TGTGCCAGCAGTTACATATGGGACATAGACACCGGGGAGCTGTTTTTT. The chain couples TRBV6-5 to TRBJ2-2; tentatively, D is TRBD1 (6 bases). The CDR3 covers 16 residues. Germline CDR1 reads MNHEY; CDR2 reads SVGAGI. The V end was cut by 2 bases, the J end by 3 bases, with 13 bases between.

In nucleotides, the CDR3 is TGTGCCAGCAGCCCTCAGGCTAGCGGGGGGGCGGGAGAGCTGTTTTTT. This gives the protein CASSPQASGGAGELFF. V gene TRBV28 combines with J gene TRBJ2-2, with TRBD2 matching over 12 bases. The CDR3 has 16 residues. The J segment lost 11 bases and the V segment lost 6 bases, leaving 13 bases of the junction unmatched. CDR1 MDHEN and CDR2 SYDVKM come from the germline V gene.

This chain links TRBV27 with TRBJ1-4; 7 positions agree with TRBD1. This CDR3 spans 14 amino acids. J gave up 11 bases and V 5 bases, and 11 bases lay outside the gene matches. CDR1 and CDR2 from the germline V gene are MNHEY and SMNVEV (reference sequence). In DNA form, the CDR3 reads TGTGCCAGCAGTCTTAACGGACAGGAGCTGAAACTGTTTTTT. As protein: CASSLNGQELKLFF.

V gene TRBV27 combines with J gene TRBJ2-3; TRBD1 agrees at 8 bases. The ends lost 4 bases at V and 3 bases at J; junction bases unmatched: 9. CDR3 length: 16 amino acids. Germline V gene data show CDR1 as MNHEY and CDR2 as SMNVEV (reference sequence). CDR3 sequence (DNA): TGTGCCAGCAGTTCCCTGACAGGGGTGGAAACAGATACGCAGTATTTT. Residues: CASSSLTGVETDTQYF.

The rearrangement links TRBV2 to TRBJ2-5; D is uncertain. The germline V gene encodes CDR1 SNHLY and CDR2 FYNNEI. The CDR3 runs to 15 residues. Trimming left V 2 bases short and J 1 base short, with 11 bases between. CDR3 protein: CASSEFSPVQETQYF. CDR3 sequence (DNA): TGTGCCAGCAGTGAATTTTCCCCAGTCCAAGAGACCCAGTACTTC.

This sequence joins TRBV7-9 and TRBJ1-2; D unclear. V lost 6 bases to trimming and J lost 4 bases, with 15 bases between them. The CDR3 is made up of 14 amino acids. Per the germline V gene, CDR1 is SEHNR and CDR2 is FQNEAQ (reference sequence). The DNA for the CDR3 is TGTGCCAGCAGTCCCCCGGGTTATGGCTATGGCTACACCTTC. This encodes CASSPPGYGYGYTF.

The chain links TRBV29-1 to TRBJ2-2; 8 nucleotides align to TRBD1. CDR3 length: 14 residues. J lost 7 bases, V lost 5 bases, and 9 bases had no gene match. Germline CDR1 SQVTM, CDR2 ANQGSEA. The CDR3 region is CSVWAGGDGGELFF. DNA of the CDR3: TGCAGCGTTTGGGCAGGGGGCGATGGCGGGGAGCTGTTTTTT.

The table lists this clone with a count of one. The chain uses TRBV7-9 and TRBJ1-5, with D maybe TRBD1 (5 bases). Trimming stripped 1 base from V and 6 bases from J, with 13 bases between. The CDR3 runs 15 residues. The V gene's germline CDR1 is SEHNR and CDR2 FQNEAQ (reference sequence). The CDR3 protein is CASSLGAGPSQPQHF. The CDR3 region has the DNA TGTGCCAGCAGCTTAGGGGCAGGGCCCTCTCAGCCCCAGCATTTT.

The chain joins TRBV24-1 to TRBJ2-5; 10 bases are a match to TRBD1. Germline V gives CDR1 KGHDR, CDR2 SFDVKD. V lost 5 bases, J lost 3 bases, and 17 bases stayed unmatched. The CDR3 spans 19 residues. This CDR3 reads CATSAPPGQGRREKETQYF. The CDR3 DNA reads TGTGCCACCAGTGCTCCACCGGGACAGGGGAGAAGGGAAAAAGAGACCCAGTACTTC.

This sequence joins TRBV2 and TRBJ2-5; D not resolved. In germline, CDR1 is SNHLY, CDR2 FYNNEI. The ends were cut back, 5 bases at V and 2 bases at J, with 6 bases in the middle. The CDR3 loop spans 12 amino acids. Here the CDR3 DNA reads TGTGCCAGCAGTTTTTCACAAGAGACCCAGTACTTC. This encodes CASSFSQETQYF.

A word on this clone: Within the sample, other DNA sequences also encode this same CDR3. This chain links TRBV24-1 with TRBJ1-5; TRBD1 matches 9 bases. CDR1 and CDR2 from the germline V gene are KGHDR and SFDVKD. V lost 3 bases, J lost 7 bases, and 3 bases stayed unmatched. The CDR3 contains 14 residues. CDR3 amino acids: CATSDTGGGQPQHF. In DNA, the CDR3 is TGTGCCACCAGTGATACAGGGGGCGGACAGCCCCAGCATTTT.

The chain recombines TRBV6-2 or TRBV6-3 with TRBJ2-7, with 14 bases aligning to TRBD2. CDR1 is MNHEY, CDR2 SVGEGT, per germline. CDR3 length equals 19 residues. The J segment lost 2 bases and the V segment lost 5 bases, leaving 14 bases of the junction unmatched. The DNA for the CDR3 is TGTGCCAGCAGTCTACGGTTCGCCTTGGGACTAGCGGGAGCCTACGAGCAGTACTTC. Amino acids: CASSLRFALGLAGAYEQYF.

The chain carries TRBV7-2 and TRBJ1-5; TRBD1 matches at 7 bases. This CDR3 is built from 14 residues. V shed 5 bases and J 7 bases; nucleotides not matched to a gene: 8. Germline CDR1 SGHTA, CDR2 FQGNSA. The DNA of the CDR3 is TGTGCCAGCAGCCCTGACAGGGTCGGGCAGCCCCAGCATTTT. Amino acid sequence: CASSPDRVGQPQHF.